The clone carrying this T cell receptor beta chain has just a few counts. Its antigen is as yet unknown. A sample-barcoded 5' primer and a J-beta primer mix were used in a second PCR of roughly 7 to 12 cycles. TCRdb independently ran MiXCR on the 5' RACE reads; one entry per CDR3 protein. This table has about 830,000 distinct CDR3 sequences, around two thirds appearing once. This specimen comes from a study of blood T cells in healthy people across ages. General observations from the study: Long-lived donors exceeded aged donors in naive CD4+ cells and diversity.

This sequence originates from a man aged 25 to 40 in good health. Sequenced: blood.

The chain's CDR3 is CASSPGYIQYF. CDR3 nucleotides: TGTGCCAGCAGCCCAGGATACATTCAGTACTTC. This chain links TRBV7-9 with TRBJ2-4; D gene unclear. CDR1 and CDR2 (germline): SEHNR, FQNEAQ (reference sequence). The CDR3 extends over 11 amino acids. V was cut by 5 bases and J by 8 bases, with 7 bases left in between.